These 15 T cell receptor beta chains came from one sample sequenced in a study of T cells in Graves' hyperthyroidism and ophthalmopathy (dated 2019 in TCRdb). Receptor libraries were prepared by multiplex PCR. The sequencing machine was an Illumina HiSeq 2000. TCR beta CDR3 regions were amplified from RNA transcripts. The first round of RT-PCR for the TCR CDR3 was performed with the HTBI primer set and the Qiagen OneStep RT-PCR kit. TCRdb trimmed public reads at Q25 via fastp, called clones via MiXCR and kept in-frame beta chains. Each CDR3 protein appears once, grouped with its most common genes and DNA. For this sample the table gives hundreds of thousands of distinct CDR3 sequences, of which 45% were detected only once. The ten largest clones capture 7% to 7.5% of the sample. Sequenced material: peripheral blood or thyroid tissue (not recorded which). The receptors were gathered from an adult man with Graves' disease, either hyperthyroidism or ophthalmopathy (not recorded which).

The chain couples TRBV25-1 to TRBJ2-7; D gene ambiguous. The CDR3 runs 15 residues. Between the trimmed V and J ends, which lost 5 bases and 3 bases, there was a span of 17 bases. CDR1 and CDR2 from the germline V gene are MGHDK and SYGVNS. CDR3 amino acids: CASSYSPGTSYEQYF. CDR3 DNA: TGTGCCAGCAGTTACTCTCCCGGAACCAGCTACGAGCAGTACTTC.

The rearrangement uses TRBV7-9 and TRBJ1-2; D uncertain. V was cut by 11 bases and J by 6 bases, with 16 bases left in between. Germline V gives CDR1 SEHNR, CDR2 FQNEAQ (reference sequence). The CDR3 extends over 12 amino acids. The CDR3, as DNA: TGTGCCTGGAGTACTCGTAGTAATGGCTACACCTTC. Residues: CAWSTRSNGYTF. The entire variable domain, with the rest obtained from reference TRBV7-9 and TRBJ1-2, is as follows: DTGVSQNPRHKITKRGQNVTFRCDPISEHNRLYWYRQTLGQGPEFLTYFQNEAQLEKSRLLSDRFSAERPKGSFSTLEIQRTEQGDSAMYLCAWSTRSNGYTFGSGTRLTVV.

About this clonotype itself: This sequence may be a read error, since a much larger clone differs from it by one base. The chain links TRBV7-3 to TRBJ2-2; D remains unclear. The CDR3 consists of 13 residues. Per the germline V gene, CDR1 is SGHTA and CDR2 is FQGTGA. V was pared by 6 bases and J by 7 bases, with 12 bases between. DNA for the CDR3: TGTGCCAGCAGGCCGAGGATGGGCGGGGAGCTGTTTTTT. It codes for CASRPRMGGELFF. Using reference TRBV7-3 and TRBJ2-2 for the parts outside the CDR3, the full variable domain is GAGVSQTPSNKVTEKGKYVELRCDPISGHTALYWYRQSLGQGPEFLIYFQGTGAADDSGLPNDRFFAVRPEGSVSTLKIQRTERGDSAVYLCASRPRMGGELFFGEGSRLTVL.

This rearrangement joins TRBV11-1 to TRBJ2-7; TRBD2 is a possible D gene (5 bases). There are 12 residues in the CDR3. Trimming removed 6 bases at V and 4 bases at J, with 10 bases between. In germline, CDR1 is SGHAT, CDR2 FQDESV (reference sequence). CDR3 DNA: TGTGCCAGCAGTTCCGGGAAATACGAGCAGTACTTC. It is translated as CASSSGKYEQYF.

This clonotype was seen only a few times. The gene calls are TRBV14 and TRBJ1-6; the D gene is possibly TRBD1 (6 bases). CDR1 and CDR2 from the germline V gene are SGHDN and FVKESK. The CDR3 sequence is 15 residues long. The ends were cut back, 3 bases at V and 5 bases at J, with 11 bases in the middle. The CDR3 nucleotides are TGTGCCAGCAGCCAGTGGACAGTCAATAATTCACCCCTCCACTTT. Its protein is CASSQWTVNNSPLHF.

This clonotype showed up just a few times. One end of the junction fails to match germline, which may point to a read error. The J gene is TRBJ2-7, the V gene TRBV7-9; 7 nucleotides line up with TRBD1. Per germline, CDR1 SEHNR and CDR2 FQNEAQ (reference sequence). The CDR3 has 18 amino acids. CDR3 coding DNA: TGCGCCAGCAGCCAAGATCAAGGTAGGGGGCTAGGTTCCTACGAGCAGTACTTC. Translated: CASSQDQGRGLGSYEQYF.

In its sample, this clonotype was seen many times. J is TRBJ1-1 and V is TRBV29-1, with TRBD1 matching over 9 bases. In germline, CDR1 is SQVTM, CDR2 ANQGSEA. The CDR3 extends over 13 amino acids. Trimming removed 1 base from V and 6 bases from J; junction bases left unmatched: 3. CDR3 sequence reads: CSVEGTGESEAFF. The CDR3, as DNA: TGCAGCGTTGAAGGGACAGGGGAGTCTGAAGCTTTCTTT.

This clonotype showed up just a few times. This rearrangement joins TRBV5-1 to TRBJ2-2; D unresolved. V dropped 1 base and J dropped 6 bases, with 10 bases sitting between them. The germline gives CDR1 SGHRS, CDR2 YFSETQ. The CDR3 loop spans 14 amino acids. In nucleotides, the CDR3 is TGCGCCAGCAGCTTGTTCCTTGGGGCCGGGGAGCTGTTTTTT. It specifies CASSLFLGAGELFF.

This clonotype has just a few counts. The chain employs TRBV7-9 and TRBJ2-5, with 9 bases fitting TRBD2. From germline, CDR1 is SEHNR and CDR2 FQNEAQ (reference sequence). Trimming at V came to 2 bases and at J to 3 bases, leaving 4 bases not matched to a gene. CDR3 length: 15 amino acids. The CDR3 DNA sequence: TGTGCCAGCAGCTTACAGCGGGGGGCTAAAGAGACCCAGTACTTC. This codes for CASSLQRGAKETQYF.

This chain links TRBV7-2 with TRBJ2-5; D is unclear. Germline CDR1 is SGHTA and CDR2 is FQGNSA. V dropped 6 bases and J dropped 5 bases, with 13 bases sitting between them. The CDR3 has 13 amino acids. The CDR3: CASRPPQAETQYF. CDR3 nucleotide sequence: TGTGCCAGCAGACCCCCCCAAGCCGAGACCCAGTACTTC.

This chain joins TRBV29-1 and TRBJ2-5; TRBD1 aligns across 9 bases. The CDR3 extends over 14 amino acids. Germline CDR1 and CDR2: SQVTM and ANQGSEA. V gave up 4 bases and J gave up 5 bases; unmatched junction bases: 8. Here the CDR3 DNA reads TGCAGCGTTGTACAGGGGGCGGGAATTGAGACCCAGTACTTC. Translated: CSVVQGAGIETQYF. Variable domain in full (rest from reference TRBV29-1 and TRBJ2-5): SAVISQKPSRDICQRGTSLTIQCQVDSQVTMMFWYRQQPGQSLTLIATANQGSEATYESGFVIDKFPISRPNLTFSTLTVSNMSPEDSSIYLCSVVQGAGIETQYFGPGTRLLVL.

On this clonotype itself: This may come from a read error, since a much larger clone is one base off. The chain combines TRBV29-1 with TRBJ2-5; D gene uncertain. V lost 0 bases, J lost 3 bases, and 17 bases lay in between. Germline V CDR1 and CDR2: SQVTM, ANQGSEA. The CDR3 runs 16 residues. The DNA for the CDR3 is TGCAGCGTTGAAGAGTGGGTTAGTTATGGGAAAGAGACCCAGTACTTC. Translated, it gives CSVEEWVSYGKETQYF.

This clonotype has ten or more counts. CDR3 nucleotide sequence: TGTGCCACCAGCAGAGACAGGGGCAGCCAGCCCCAGCATTTT. Translation gives CATSRDRGSQPQHF. The chain joins TRBV15 to TRBJ1-5, with D perhaps matching TRBD1 (6 bases). V gave up 0 bases and J gave up 7 bases, with 10 bases separating them. The CDR3 runs to 14 residues. Germline lookup yields CDR1 LNHNV and CDR2 YYDKDF (reference sequence).

The genes are TRBV29-1 and TRBJ2-7; 9 positions match TRBD1. The CDR3 is 14 residues long. V shed 7 bases, J shed 5 bases, and the junction held 12 bases outside the gene matches. The germline V gene encodes CDR1 SQVTM and CDR2 ANQGSEA. CDR3 coding DNA: TGCAGCGCCGGAGGCGGACAGGGGTCCCACGAGCAGTACTTC. It yields the protein CSAGGGQGSHEQYF.

This clonotype occurred a few times. The V and J genes are TRBV2 and TRBJ1-4; D not certain. CDR1 is SNHLY, CDR2 FYNNEI, per germline. CDR3 length: 14 amino acids. Trimming took 5 bases from V and 8 from J, leaving 15 bases between them. The CDR3 region has the DNA TGTGCCAGCAGTCAGGACGGCCCCTGGGAAAAACTGTTTTTT. Translating gives CASSQDGPWEKLFF.